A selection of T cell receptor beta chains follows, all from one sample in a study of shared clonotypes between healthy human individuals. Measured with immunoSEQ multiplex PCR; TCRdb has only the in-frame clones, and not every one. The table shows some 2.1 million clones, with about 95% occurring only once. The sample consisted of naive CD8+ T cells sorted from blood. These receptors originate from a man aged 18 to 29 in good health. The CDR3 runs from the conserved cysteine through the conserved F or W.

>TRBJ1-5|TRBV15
CATSRGTGEGQPQHF
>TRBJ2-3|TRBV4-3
CASSQDGAGGPKDTQYF
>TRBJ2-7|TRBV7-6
CASSPGLAGPVSYEQYF
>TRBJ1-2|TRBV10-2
CASSEPAVLGGDYGYTF
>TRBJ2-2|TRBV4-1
CASSQERGGAGELFF
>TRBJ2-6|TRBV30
CAWSTSGAGANVLTF
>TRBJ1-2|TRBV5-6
CASSLNEGRLYGYTF
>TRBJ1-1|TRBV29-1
CSATGSAFF
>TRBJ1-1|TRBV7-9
CASSPNVGGDAFF
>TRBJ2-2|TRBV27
CASSFGTANTGELFF
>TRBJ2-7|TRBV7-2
CASSLGLGWAYEQYF
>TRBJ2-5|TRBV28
CASSPGTVQETQYF
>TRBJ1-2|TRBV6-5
CASSLTTGYGYTF
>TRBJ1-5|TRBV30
CAWDREGDQPQHF
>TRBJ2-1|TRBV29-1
CSVEDHTANEQFF
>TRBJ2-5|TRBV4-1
CASSPLEGETQYF
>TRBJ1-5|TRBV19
CASSIPPGGDQHF
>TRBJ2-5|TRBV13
CASTTNREETQYF
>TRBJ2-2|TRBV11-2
CASSLQSNTGELFF
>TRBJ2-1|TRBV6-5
CASQTPNEQFF
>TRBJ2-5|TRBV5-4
CASSSRTSGIETQYF
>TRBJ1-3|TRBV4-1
CASSPFAGAGNTIYF
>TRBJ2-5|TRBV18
CASRIEAQETQYF
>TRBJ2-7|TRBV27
CASSFGSAGIYEQYF
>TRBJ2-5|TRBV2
CASSDSVGETQYF
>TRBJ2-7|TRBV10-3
CAIRAGPNYEQYF
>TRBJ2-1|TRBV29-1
CSYRGHEQFF
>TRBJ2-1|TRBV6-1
CASSVWGESTEQFF
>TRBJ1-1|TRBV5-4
CASSLGGQVNTEAFF
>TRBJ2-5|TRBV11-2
CASSLDAEETQYF
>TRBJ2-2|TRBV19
CASSPLAGGQDGELFF
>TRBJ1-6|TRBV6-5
CASSYSSGRDSPLHF
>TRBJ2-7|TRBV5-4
CASSWGLAGDEQYF
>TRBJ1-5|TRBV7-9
CASATGEINQPQHF
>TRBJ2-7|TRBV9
CASSVESSSSYEQYF
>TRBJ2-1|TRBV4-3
CASSQDTGPYNEQFF
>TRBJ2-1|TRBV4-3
CASSQDLYREAYNEQFF
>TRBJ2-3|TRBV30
CAWSGGFSSTDTQYF
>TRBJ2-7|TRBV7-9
CASSLALDVTSGDEQYF
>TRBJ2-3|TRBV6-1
CASILVQGTDTQYF
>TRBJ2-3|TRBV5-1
CASADSSTDTQYF
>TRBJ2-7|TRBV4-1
CASSHDRAGEQYF
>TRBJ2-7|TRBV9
CASSPGGGTYEQYF
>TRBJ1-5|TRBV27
CASRIDSRNQPQHF
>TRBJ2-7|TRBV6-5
CASSNYREHYEQYF
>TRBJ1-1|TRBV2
CASQKVGLNTEAFF
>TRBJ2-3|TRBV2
CASSDEASLTSVSTDTQYF
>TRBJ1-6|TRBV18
CASSPLGNRATNSPLHF
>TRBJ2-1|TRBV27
CASSLVVSYNEQFF
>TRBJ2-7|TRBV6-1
CASSEGTSPGAYEQYF
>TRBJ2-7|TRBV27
CASSPSSSGRNEQYF